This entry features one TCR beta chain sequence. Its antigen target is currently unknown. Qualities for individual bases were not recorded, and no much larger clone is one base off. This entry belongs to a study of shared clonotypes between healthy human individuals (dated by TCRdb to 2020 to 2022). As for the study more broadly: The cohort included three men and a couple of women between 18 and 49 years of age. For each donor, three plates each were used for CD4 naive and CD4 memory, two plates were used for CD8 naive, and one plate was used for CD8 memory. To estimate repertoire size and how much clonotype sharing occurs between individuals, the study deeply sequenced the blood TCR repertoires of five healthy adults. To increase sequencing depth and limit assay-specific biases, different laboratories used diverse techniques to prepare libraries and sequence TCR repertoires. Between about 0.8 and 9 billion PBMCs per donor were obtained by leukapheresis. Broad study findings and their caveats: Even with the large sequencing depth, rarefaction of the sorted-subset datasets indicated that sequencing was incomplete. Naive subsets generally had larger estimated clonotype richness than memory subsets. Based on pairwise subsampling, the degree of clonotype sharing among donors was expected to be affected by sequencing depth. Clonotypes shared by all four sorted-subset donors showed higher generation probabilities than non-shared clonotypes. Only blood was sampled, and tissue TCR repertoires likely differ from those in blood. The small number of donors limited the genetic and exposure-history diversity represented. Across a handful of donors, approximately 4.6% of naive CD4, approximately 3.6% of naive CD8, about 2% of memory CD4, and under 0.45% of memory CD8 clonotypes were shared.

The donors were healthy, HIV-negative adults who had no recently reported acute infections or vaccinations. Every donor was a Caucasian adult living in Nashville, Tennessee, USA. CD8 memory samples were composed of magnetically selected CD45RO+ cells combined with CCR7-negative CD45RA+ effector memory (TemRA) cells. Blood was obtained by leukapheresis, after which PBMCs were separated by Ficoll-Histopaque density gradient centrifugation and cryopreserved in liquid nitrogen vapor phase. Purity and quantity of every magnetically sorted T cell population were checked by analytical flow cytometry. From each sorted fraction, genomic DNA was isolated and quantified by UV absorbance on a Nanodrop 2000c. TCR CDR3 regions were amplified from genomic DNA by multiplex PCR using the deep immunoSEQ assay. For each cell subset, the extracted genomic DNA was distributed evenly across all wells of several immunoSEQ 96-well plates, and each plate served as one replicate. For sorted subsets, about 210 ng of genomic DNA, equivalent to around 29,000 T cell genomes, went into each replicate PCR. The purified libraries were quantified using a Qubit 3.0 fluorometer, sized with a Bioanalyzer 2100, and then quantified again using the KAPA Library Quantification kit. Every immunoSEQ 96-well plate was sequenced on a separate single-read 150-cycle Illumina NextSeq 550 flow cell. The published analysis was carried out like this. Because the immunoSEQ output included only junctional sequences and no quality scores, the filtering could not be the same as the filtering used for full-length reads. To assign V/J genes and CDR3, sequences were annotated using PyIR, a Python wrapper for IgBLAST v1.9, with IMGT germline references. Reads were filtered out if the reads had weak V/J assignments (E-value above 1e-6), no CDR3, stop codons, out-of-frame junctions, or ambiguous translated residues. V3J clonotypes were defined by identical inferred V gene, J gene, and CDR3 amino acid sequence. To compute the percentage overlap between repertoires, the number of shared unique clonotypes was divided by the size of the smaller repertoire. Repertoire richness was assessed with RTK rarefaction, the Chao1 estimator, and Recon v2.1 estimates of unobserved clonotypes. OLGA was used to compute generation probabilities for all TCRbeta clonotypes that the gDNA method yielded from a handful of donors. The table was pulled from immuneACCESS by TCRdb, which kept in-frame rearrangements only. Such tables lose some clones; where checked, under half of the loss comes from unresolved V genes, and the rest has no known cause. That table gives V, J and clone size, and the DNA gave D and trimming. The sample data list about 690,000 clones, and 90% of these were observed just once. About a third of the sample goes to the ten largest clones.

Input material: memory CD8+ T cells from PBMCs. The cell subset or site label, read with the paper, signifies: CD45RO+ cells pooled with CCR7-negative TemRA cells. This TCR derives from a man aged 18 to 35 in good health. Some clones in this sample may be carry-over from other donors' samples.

In nucleotides, the sequence is TGTGCCATCAGTGAGTCAAGGACAGGGATCTATGGCTACACCTTC. The resulting protein is CAISESRTGIYGYTF. The sequence is built from TRBV10-3 and TRBJ1-2, with 8 bases aligning to TRBD1. Taken from cysteine to phenylalanine, the CDR3 has 15 residues. This entry keeps only the CDR3 DNA: 45 bases, framed from base 1. Here V drops 0 bases and J drops 4 bases, and the junction holds 4 bases not matched to any gene. According to the germline V gene, CDR1 reads ENHRY and CDR2 reads SYGVKD.